The rows below give T cell receptor beta chains drawn from one sample of a study of tumour-infiltrating T cells in Burkitt lymphoma. Assay: immunoSEQ multiplex PCR; the TCRdb copy retains only in-frame clones and omits some. The sample lists 2,000 to 2,500 clones, 72% occurring once. The sample comprised tumor tissue. These receptors originate from a human donor with diffuse large B-cell lymphoma. Each CDR3 is given with its conserved first and last residue. Each record gives: D gene, clone size, J gene, V gene, CDR3 DNA, CDR3 protein. A D gene is named only where the DNA matches it firmly. A clone size is listed for some rows: how often the clone was seen (once, few, many), or a class if it is expanded.

d_call: NA
clone_size: few
j_call: TRBJ2-4
v_call: TRBV5-4
cdr3_nt: TGTGCCAGCAGCTTAGCCCAGGGGCTAGATGAAAACATTCAGTACTTC
cdr3_aa: CASSLAQGLDENIQYF

d_call: TRBD2
clone_size: NA
j_call: TRBJ2-1
v_call: TRBV4-1
cdr3_nt: TGCGCCAGCAGCTTGGGACTAGCGGGAGCGGGTGAGCAGTTCTTC
cdr3_aa: CASSLGLAGAGEQFF

d_call: TRBD1
clone_size: large
j_call: TRBJ1-4
v_call: TRBV7-9
cdr3_nt: TGTGCCAGCAGCAACAGGGGTGACGGAGAAAAACTGTTTTTT
cdr3_aa: CASSNRGDGEKLFF

d_call: TRBD1
clone_size: NA
j_call: TRBJ2-5
v_call: TRBV5-1
cdr3_nt: TGCGCCAGCAGCTTGAGCGACAGGGCCCCTGGGACCCAGTACTTC
cdr3_aa: CASSLSDRAPGTQYF

d_call: TRBD1
clone_size: NA
j_call: TRBJ1-1
v_call: TRBV7-6
cdr3_nt: TGTGCCAGCAGCTCCGCAGGGGGGACCGCTGAAGCTTTCTTT
cdr3_aa: CASSSAGGTAEAFF

d_call: NA
clone_size: NA
j_call: TRBJ2-5
v_call: TRBV11-2
cdr3_nt: TGTGCCAGCAGCGCAACGGGAGACCAAGAGACCCAGTACTTC
cdr3_aa: CASSATGDQETQYF

d_call: TRBD1
clone_size: once
j_call: TRBJ1-5
v_call: TRBV19
cdr3_nt: TGTGCCACTGACAGGGGGGTGCGTCAGCCCCAGCATTTT
cdr3_aa: CATDRGVRQPQHF

d_call: TRBD1
clone_size: NA
j_call: TRBJ1-5
v_call: TRBV29-1
cdr3_nt: TGCAGCGTGGGGACAGGGCTAGGAAAGCCCCAGCATTTT
cdr3_aa: CSVGTGLGKPQHF

d_call: NA
clone_size: once
j_call: TRBJ2-1
v_call: TRBV9
cdr3_nt: TGTGCCAGCAGCGTAGCTTTAGGGGGACAAAACAATGAGCAGTTCTTC
cdr3_aa: CASSVALGGQNNEQFF

d_call: NA
clone_size: once
j_call: TRBJ1-2
v_call: TRBV27
cdr3_nt: TGTGCCAGCAGTTTATCGGGGCAGGGATATGGCTACACCTTC
cdr3_aa: CASSLSGQGYGYTF

d_call: TRBD1
clone_size: NA
j_call: TRBJ2-5
v_call: TRBV12-5
cdr3_nt: TGTGCTAGTGGTACCACAACAGGGGCCCGGGAGACCCAGTACTTC
cdr3_aa: CASGTTTGARETQYF

d_call: NA
clone_size: NA
j_call: TRBJ1-2
v_call: TRBV7-2
cdr3_nt: TGTGCCAGCAGCTTTACCGACAGCCCCTTTCCCTATGGCTACACCTTC
cdr3_aa: CASSFTDSPFPYGYTF

d_call: NA
clone_size: NA
j_call: TRBJ1-5
v_call: TRBV6-5
cdr3_nt: TGTGCCAGCAGTAATGCCAATCAGCCCCAGCATTTT
cdr3_aa: CASSNANQPQHF

d_call: TRBD2
clone_size: NA
j_call: TRBJ2-1
v_call: TRBV28
cdr3_nt: TGTGCCAGCAGTTCTTATGTGGGACTAGCGGTTCATGAGCAGTTCTTC
cdr3_aa: CASSSYVGLAVHEQFF

d_call: NA
clone_size: NA
j_call: TRBJ2-1
v_call: TRBV30
cdr3_nt: TGTGCCTGGAGCGGCTTGGGTGAGCAGTTCTTC
cdr3_aa: CAWSGLGEQFF

d_call: TRBD1
clone_size: NA
j_call: TRBJ1-1
v_call: TRBV4-2
cdr3_nt: TGTGCCAGCAGCCAAGGGACAGGTTCGGACACTGAAGCTTTCTTT
cdr3_aa: CASSQGTGSDTEAFF

d_call: TRBD1
clone_size: NA
j_call: TRBJ2-7
v_call: TRBV5-4
cdr3_nt: TGTGCCAGCAGCTCCCCCGTCGCGGGACAGGGGGACGAGCAGTACTTC
cdr3_aa: CASSSPVAGQGDEQYF

d_call: NA
clone_size: NA
j_call: TRBJ2-7
v_call: TRBV7-9
cdr3_nt: TGTGCCAGCAGCTTGGTGGGGGCCTGGGAGCAGTACTTC
cdr3_aa: CASSLVGAWEQYF

d_call: TRBD2
clone_size: large
j_call: TRBJ2-7
v_call: TRBV18
cdr3_nt: TGTGCCAGCTCACCGACTAGCGGGCCTACCTACGAGCAGTACTTC
cdr3_aa: CASSPTSGPTYEQYF

d_call: NA
clone_size: NA
j_call: TRBJ2-7
v_call: TRBV4-2
cdr3_nt: TGTGCCAGCAGCCAAGATGGTCGATACGAGCAGTACTTC
cdr3_aa: CASSQDGRYEQYF

d_call: NA
clone_size: once
j_call: TRBJ2-7
v_call: TRBV6-8
cdr3_nt: TGTGCCAGCAGACTAAGGGCCGGGACGGACGAGCAGTACTTC
cdr3_aa: CASRLRAGTDEQYF

d_call: TRBD2
clone_size: NA
j_call: TRBJ2-1
v_call: TRBV7-2
cdr3_nt: TGTGCCAGCAGCTTAGAAGGGACTAGCGGGAGTTATGAGCAGTTCTTC
cdr3_aa: CASSLEGTSGSYEQFF

d_call: TRBD1
clone_size: NA
j_call: TRBJ1-2
v_call: TRBV7-9
cdr3_nt: TGTGCCAGCAGCTTGCAGGACAGGGACCAGGGCTACACCTTC
cdr3_aa: CASSLQDRDQGYTF

d_call: TRBD1
clone_size: once
j_call: TRBJ2-5
v_call: TRBV13
cdr3_nt: TGTGCCAGCAGCCAAGGAGAACAGGGGGCAAAGGAGACCCAGTACTTC
cdr3_aa: CASSQGEQGAKETQYF

d_call: TRBD1
clone_size: NA
j_call: TRBJ2-3
v_call: TRBV7-8
cdr3_nt: TGTGCCAGCAGCCTGGACAGGGTACCAGATACGCAGTATTTT
cdr3_aa: CASSLDRVPDTQYF

d_call: TRBD2
clone_size: NA
j_call: TRBJ2-5
v_call: TRBV19
cdr3_nt: TGTGCCAGTAGTATAGATAGCGGGAGGCCAGAGACCCAGTACTTC
cdr3_aa: CASSIDSGRPETQYF

d_call: NA
clone_size: NA
j_call: TRBJ1-2
v_call: TRBV4-1
cdr3_nt: TGCGCCAGCAGCCCGAGGACTGCGGAAAATAGGGGCTACACCTTC
cdr3_aa: CASSPRTAENRGYTF

d_call: TRBD1
clone_size: NA
j_call: TRBJ2-6
v_call: TRBV10-3
cdr3_nt: TGTGCCATCAGGGCCGGACAGGGTGGCTCTGGGGCCAACGTCCTGACTTTC
cdr3_aa: CAIRAGQGGSGANVLTF

d_call: TRBD1
clone_size: NA
j_call: TRBJ2-7
v_call: TRBV5-1
cdr3_nt: TGCGCCAGCAAAGGGACAGGGAGCTACGAGCAGTACTTC
cdr3_aa: CASKGTGSYEQYF

d_call: NA
clone_size: NA
j_call: TRBJ1-2
v_call: TRBV5-5
cdr3_nt: TGTGCCAGCAGCTTGGAGGGCAGCCGACACTATGGCTACACCTTC
cdr3_aa: CASSLEGSRHYGYTF

d_call: NA
clone_size: NA
j_call: TRBJ1-1
v_call: TRBV11-2
cdr3_nt: TGTGCCAGCAGCTTTAACCCCGGGGCAGGTGTGAACACTGAAGCTTTCTTT
cdr3_aa: CASSFNPGAGVNTEAFF

d_call: NA
clone_size: NA
j_call: TRBJ1-4
v_call: TRBV2
cdr3_nt: TGTGCCAGCAGTGCAGACAGGAGTGGTGAAAAACTGTTTTTT
cdr3_aa: CASSADRSGEKLFF

d_call: TRBD2
clone_size: few
j_call: TRBJ2-3
v_call: TRBV28
cdr3_nt: TGTGCCAGCAGTTCGTATAGCGGGGGAGATACGCAGTATTTT
cdr3_aa: CASSSYSGGDTQYF

d_call: NA
clone_size: NA
j_call: TRBJ1-4
v_call: TRBV30
cdr3_nt: TGTGCCTGGAGTCTAGGGGGATTGTGGAAAAAACTGTTTTTT
cdr3_aa: CAWSLGGLWKKLFF

d_call: NA
clone_size: NA
j_call: TRBJ1-2
v_call: TRBV5-8
cdr3_nt: TGTGCCAGCAGCTTGCGGGATAGGGACTATGGCTACACCTTC
cdr3_aa: CASSLRDRDYGYTF

d_call: NA
clone_size: NA
j_call: TRBJ2-4
v_call: TRBV29-1
cdr3_nt: TGCAGCGTTGTGATGCATCAAGCCAAAAACATTCAGTACTTC
cdr3_aa: CSVVMHQAKNIQYF